The 7 T cell receptor beta chains below all came from one sample that was sequenced in a study of monozygotic twins with inflammatory bowel disease. Using the 5' RACE reads, TCRdb records one entry per CDR3 protein without DNA. Found here are fewer than 550,000 distinct CDR3 sequences; the top ten clones hold approximately 2.4%. The sample taken for sequencing was blood. The source of these receptors is a human donor with ulcerative colitis or Crohn's disease, or a healthy co-twin of an affected twin (not recorded which).

The chain recombines TRBV6-5 with TRBJ2-7; TCRdb picks TRBD1, but there is no DNA to check that call. This CDR3 is built from 13 residues. CDR1 MNHEY and CDR2 SVGAGI come from the germline V gene. The CDR3 protein is CASSYSMMTGQYF.

This chain links TRBV5-6 with TRBJ2-7; TCRdb lists TRBD1, though no DNA is available to test this call. There are 14 residues in the CDR3. The V gene's germline CDR1 is SGHDT and CDR2 YYEEEE. CDR3 in amino acids: CASSPIDRNYEQYF. Variable domain in full (rest from reference TRBV5-6 and TRBJ2-7): DAGVTQSPTHLIKTRGQQVTLRCSPKSGHDTVSWYQQALGQGPQFIFQYYEEEERQRGNFPDRFSGHQFPNYSSELNVNALLLGDSALYLCASSPIDRNYEQYFGPGTRLTVT.

The chain has TRBV12-5 and TRBJ2-3. This CDR3 has 14 amino acids. Germline CDR1 and CDR2: LGHNT and FRNRAP. CDR3 residues: CASGLVGEGDTQYF.

This rearrangement joins TRBV6-1 to TRBJ2-2. CDR3 length: 14 amino acids. The germline CDR1 and CDR2 sequences are MNHNS and SASEGT. The CDR3 region is CASSRFANTGELFF.

V and J are TRBV29-1 and TRBJ1-4; TCRdb's D call, TRBD1, is unchecked because there is no DNA. The length of the CDR3 is 14 residues. Germline V CDR1 and CDR2: SQVTM, ANQGSEA. This CDR3 reads CSARVGATNKKLFF.

The V gene is TRBV4-2, the J gene TRBJ2-5; as DNA is missing, the TRBD1 call by TCRdb cannot be tested. The CDR3 covers 16 residues. Germline V lookup: CDR1 LGHNA, CDR2 YNFKEQ. The CDR3 is CASSREGRGDRETQYF.

The V gene is TRBV6-1, the J gene TRBJ2-3. This CDR3 is 14 amino acids long. Germline CDR1 reads MNHNS; CDR2 reads SASEGT. CDR3 region: CASIDRTSTDTQYF.